One sample yielded the 23 T cell receptor beta chains listed below, sequenced in a study of lymphopenia after photon versus proton radiotherapy. Using immunoSEQ multiplex PCR, the repertoire was profiled, and TCRdb retains in-frame clones only, with some absent. The table shows around 42,000 clones, with 85% occurring only once. This specimen was peripheral blood, taken from a patient treated with photon-based radiotherapy. The receptors shown here come from a man aged 40-49 years with gastric cancer.

The rearrangement links TRBV7-9 to TRBJ1-3; TRBD1 matches at 7 bases. Germline CDR1 and CDR2: SEHNR and FQNEAQ (reference sequence). The CDR3 contains 14 residues. V was clipped by 5 bases and J by 0 bases; unmatched bases: 1. This CDR3 reads CASSRQGSGNTIYF. CDR3 DNA sequence: TGTGCCAGCAGCCGACAGGGCTCTGGAAACACCATATATTTT.

The chain is built from TRBV10-3 and TRBJ1-2; tentatively, D is TRBD1 (5 bases). Trimming cost V 2 bases and J 8 bases, with 12 bases left between them. Germline V gene lookup returns CDR1 ENHRY and CDR2 SYGVKD. The CDR3 runs 13 residues. The CDR3 nucleotides are TGTGCCATCAGTGAGAGCGGGGCCGAGGGCTACACCTTC. Its protein is CAISESGAEGYTF.

The chain recombines TRBV2 with TRBJ1-1; TRBD1 might be the D (6 bases). Germline values: CDR1 SNHLY, CDR2 FYNNEI. V lost 6 bases, J lost 1 base, and 15 bases lay in between. The CDR3 has 15 amino acids. The CDR3 region is CASRENTGTNTEAFF. The CDR3 DNA reads as TGTGCCAGCAGGGAAAATACAGGGACGAACACTGAAGCTTTCTTT.

This chain joins TRBV30 and TRBJ2-5, with a tentative D call TRBD2 (5 bases). This CDR3 region has 13 residues. V lost 1 base to trimming and J lost 2 bases, with 8 bases between them. Germline assignment: CDR1 GTSNPN and CDR2 SVGIG (reference sequence). CDR3 amino acids: CAWSGGLQETQYF. CDR3 sequence (DNA): TGTGCCTGGAGTGGCGGACTGCAAGAGACCCAGTACTTC.

This clone was recorded only once. This chain links TRBV29-1 with TRBJ1-1, with D unresolved. Trimming stripped 3 bases from V and 1 base from J, with 3 bases between. Germline CDR1 SQVTM, CDR2 ANQGSEA. The CDR3 runs to 11 residues. CDR3 nucleotide sequence: TGCAGCGTTGAGGGGAACACTGAAGCTTTCTTT. It translates to CSVEGNTEAFF.

The chain carries TRBV4-2 and TRBJ2-1; 16 nucleotides align to TRBD2. The V gene end was trimmed by 2 bases and the J gene end by 7 bases; junction bases not matched to a gene: 5. The CDR3 is 17 residues long. CDR1 and CDR2 (germline): LGHNA, YNFKEQ. The CDR3 DNA is TGTGCCAGCAGCCAACTAGGGACTAGCGGGGGGGCGAATGAGCAGTTCTTC. This gives the protein CASSQLGTSGGANEQFF.

The CDR3 region is CASSLDSRGGTQYF. CDR3 coding DNA: TGCGCCAGCAGCTTGGATTCGAGGGGAGGGACCCAGTACTTC. The chain combines TRBV5-1 with TRBJ2-5, with D perhaps matching TRBD2 (6 bases). This CDR3 contains 14 residues. Trimming took off 0 bases at V and 7 bases at J, with 13 bases between the two ends. The V gene's germline CDR1 is SGHRS and CDR2 YFSETQ.

Concerning this clone: This sample also contains other DNA sequences that code for the same CDR3. The chain links TRBV19 to TRBJ2-7; the D is unclear. In germline, CDR1 is LNHDA, CDR2 SQIVND (reference sequence). With 3 bases removed from V and 4 bases from J, the gap between germline ends came to 4 bases. This CDR3 contains 11 residues. CDR3 residues: CASSIGYEQYF. The DNA for the CDR3 is TGTGCCAGTAGTATTGGGTACGAGCAGTACTTC. The whole variable domain, remainder taken from reference TRBV19 and TRBJ2-7, is DGGITQSPKYLFRKEGQNVTLSCEQNLNHDAMYWYRQDPGQGLRLIYYSQIVNDFQKGDIAEGYSVSREKKESFPLTVTSAQKNPTAFYLCASSIGYEQYFGPGTRLTVT.

This clone was counted a few times. The chain links TRBV5-6 to TRBJ1-1; the D is unclear. The ends were cut back, 0 bases at V and 1 base at J, with 7 bases in the middle. In germline, CDR1 is SGHDT, CDR2 YYEEEE. This CDR3 has 14 residues. CDR3 DNA sequence: TGTGCCAGCAGCTTGGGCAGGAAGAACACTGAAGCTTTCTTT. The encoded protein is CASSLGRKNTEAFF.

This chain connects TRBV6-6 to TRBJ1-2; D unclear. Germline V gene sequence: CDR1 MNHNY, CDR2 SVGAGI (reference sequence). There are 14 residues in the CDR3. V was pared by 0 bases and J by 4 bases, with 9 bases between. The CDR3 DNA is TGTGCCAGCAGTTACTCGAAGGATGTCTATGGCTACACCTTC. Translation gives CASSYSKDVYGYTF.

The CDR3 is CASSTGQGDEQYF. CDR3 sequence (DNA): TGTGCCAGCAGTACGGGACAGGGGGACGAGCAGTACTTC. The chain has TRBV6-1 and TRBJ2-7, with TRBD1 matching 11 bases. The CDR3 totals 13 residues. Germline assignment: CDR1 MNHNS and CDR2 SASEGT. The trim removed 5 bases at V and 5 bases at J, leaving 2 bases unmatched.

The chain is built from TRBV20-1 and TRBJ2-5; D is uncertain. CDR3 length: 11 residues. V was trimmed by 2 bases and J by 3 bases, leaving 4 bases between them. CDR1 and CDR2 from the germline V gene are DFQATT and SNEGSKA (reference sequence). The DNA of the CDR3 is TGCAGTGCTAGACCCAAAGAGACCCAGTACTTC. This encodes CSARPKETQYF.

J is TRBJ2-3 and V is TRBV19; D is unresolved. The CDR3 has 11 residues. V gave up 5 bases and J gave up 5 bases, with 5 bases separating them. CDR1 and CDR2 (germline): LNHDA, SQIVND (reference sequence). The CDR3 bases are TGTGCCAGTAGTCAGAGAGATACGCAGTATTTT. Translating gives CASSQRDTQYF.

The chain is built from TRBV6-6 and TRBJ2-3; the D is unclear. The CDR3 sequence is 14 residues long. V was shortened by 2 bases and J by 1 base, with 7 bases between the two germline ends. CDR1 and CDR2 from the germline V gene are MNHNY and SVGAGI (reference sequence). Here the CDR3 reads CASSYGQGTDTQYF. The CDR3 DNA is TGTGCCAGCAGTTACGGTCAGGGCACAGATACGCAGTATTTT.

V is TRBV4-2 and J is TRBJ1-1; a possible D gene is TRBD1 (6 bases). CDR1 LGHNA and CDR2 YNFKEQ come from the germline V gene. This CDR3 region has 17 residues. Trimming left V 0 bases short and J 0 bases short, with 14 bases between. The CDR3 coding sequence is TGTGCCAGCAGCCAAGATGAGGGGGGAGGGTTGAACACTGAAGCTTTCTTT. Residues: CASSQDEGGGLNTEAFF.

A few counts support this clone. This chain links TRBV4-1 with TRBJ1-6, with D maybe TRBD1 (5 bases). V lost 4 bases, J lost 0 bases, and 22 bases lay in between. The CDR3 spans 20 residues. CDR1 MGHRA and CDR2 YSYEKL come from the germline V gene. CDR3 sequence: CASSPDRDPHPGSYNSPLHF. The CDR3 coding sequence is TGCGCCAGCAGCCCGGACCGGGACCCTCACCCGGGCTCCTATAATTCACCCCTCCACTTT.

The chain has TRBV7-8 and TRBJ1-1; D gene uncertain. This CDR3 spans 16 amino acids. Germline V CDR1 and CDR2: SGHVS, FQNEAQ. V was shortened by 2 bases and J by 2 bases, with 15 bases between the two germline ends. The CDR3 protein is CASSLLQNPINTEAFF. The DNA of the CDR3 is TGTGCCAGCAGCTTATTGCAGAACCCTATCAACACTGAAGCTTTCTTT.

The V gene is TRBV11-2, the J gene TRBJ2-5; 7 positions match TRBD2. This CDR3 comprises 17 residues. V lost 0 bases to trimming and J lost 5 bases; unmatched junction nucleotides: 12. Germline V gene sequence: CDR1 SGHAT, CDR2 FQNNGV. CDR3 nucleotides: TGTGCCAGCAGCTTAGATGCCCTACTAGCGCTGGGGGAGACCCAGTACTTC. It codes for CASSLDALLALGETQYF.

The chain is built from TRBV7-2 and TRBJ1-4, with 9 bases lining up with TRBD1. Germline CDR1 and CDR2: SGHTA and FQGNSA. With 5 bases clipped from V and 7 bases from J, the junction kept 8 bases outside the gene matches. The CDR3 runs 15 residues. CDR3 loop: CASSVTGGGGEKLFF. The CDR3 nucleotides are TGTGCCAGCAGCGTCACAGGGGGCGGAGGTGAAAAACTGTTTTTT.

The J gene is TRBJ1-2, the V gene TRBV7-2; 7 bases agree with TRBD1. Trimming removed 3 bases from V and 4 bases from J; junction bases left unmatched: 11. The CDR3 is 16 amino acids. Germline V gene lookup returns CDR1 SGHTA and CDR2 FQGNSA. The DNA of the CDR3 is TGTGCCAGCAGCTTCCCGGGGTTAGGGGGCAGCTATGGCTACACCTTC. Residues: CASSFPGLGGSYGYTF.

This sequence joins TRBV4-2 and TRBJ1-3, with D possibly being TRBD1 (6 bases). Trimming took off 4 bases at V and 4 bases at J, with 20 bases between the two ends. Germline CDR1 and CDR2: LGHNA and YNFKEQ. The CDR3 sequence is 17 residues long. CDR3 DNA sequence: TGTGCCAGCAGCCCCGGGTCCTGGGGGCTTAGGGGAAACACCATATATTTT. It codes for CASSPGSWGLRGNTIYF.

The chain joins TRBV4-3 to TRBJ2-7, with D perhaps TRBD1 or TRBD2 (7 bases each). Trimming took off 1 base at V and 7 bases at J, with 17 bases between the two ends. This CDR3 region has 15 residues. Germline CDR1 LGHNA, CDR2 YSLEER. CDR3 nucleotides: TGCGCCAGCAGCCAAGTCAGGGGGGGTCCTGAAGAGCAGTACTTC. It is translated as CASSQVRGGPEEQYF.

V usage is TRBV9 and J usage is TRBJ1-4; TRBD1 aligns across 10 bases. Trimming removed 4 bases from V and 3 bases from J; junction bases left unmatched: 9. Germline-derived CDR1 and CDR2 are SGDLS and YYNGEE. This CDR3 contains 17 residues. The CDR3 spells CASSPRDRGSPNEKLFF. For the CDR3, the DNA is TGTGCCAGCAGCCCCCGGGACAGGGGATCCCCTAATGAAAAACTGTTTTTT. The entire variable domain, with the rest obtained from reference TRBV9 and TRBJ1-4, is as follows: DSGVTQTPKHLITATGQRVTLRCSPRSGDLSVYWYQQSLDQGLQFLIQYYNGEERAKGNILERFSAQQFPDLHSELNLSSLELGDSALYFCASSPRDRGSPNEKLFFGSGTQLSVL.